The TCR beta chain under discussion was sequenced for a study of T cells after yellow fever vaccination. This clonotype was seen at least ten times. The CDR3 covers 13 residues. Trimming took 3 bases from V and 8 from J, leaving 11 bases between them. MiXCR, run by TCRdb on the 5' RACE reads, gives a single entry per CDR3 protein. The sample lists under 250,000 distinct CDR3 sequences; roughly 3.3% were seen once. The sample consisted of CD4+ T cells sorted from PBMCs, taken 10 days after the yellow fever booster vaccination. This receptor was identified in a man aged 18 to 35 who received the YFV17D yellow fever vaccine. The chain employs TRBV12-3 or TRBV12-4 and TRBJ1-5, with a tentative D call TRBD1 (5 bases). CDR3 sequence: CASSFGGLKPQHF. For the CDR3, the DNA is TGTGCCAGCAGTTTTGGGGGGTTGAAGCCCCAGCATTTT.